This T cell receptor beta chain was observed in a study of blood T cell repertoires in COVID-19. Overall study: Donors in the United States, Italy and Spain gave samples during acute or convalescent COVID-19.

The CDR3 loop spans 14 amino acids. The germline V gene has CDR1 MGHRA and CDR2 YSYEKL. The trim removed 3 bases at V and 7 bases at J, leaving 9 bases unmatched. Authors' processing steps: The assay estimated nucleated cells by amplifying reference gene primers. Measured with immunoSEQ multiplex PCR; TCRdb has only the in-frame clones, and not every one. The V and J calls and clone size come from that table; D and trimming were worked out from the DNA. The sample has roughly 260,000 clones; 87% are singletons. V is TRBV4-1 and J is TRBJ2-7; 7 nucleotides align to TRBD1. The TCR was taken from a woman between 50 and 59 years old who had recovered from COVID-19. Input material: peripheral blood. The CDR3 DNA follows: TGCGCCAGCAGCCACGGACAGGCCGTACTTGAGCAGTACTTC. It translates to CASSHGQAVLEQYF.